A single sample is the source of the 2 T cell receptor beta chains below, sequenced in a study of regulatory T cells in long-lasting Graves disease. The time point was: newly diagnosed GD, antithyroid drugs for less than 3 months. Researchers made the TCR library from RNA that was extracted from PBMCs. Building of the TCR beta libraries involved iRepertoire HTBI primers and Arm-PCR of CDR3 regions. TCRdb redid the calling of the multiplex PCR reads with MiXCR, one entry per CDR3 protein. Of 580,000 or so distinct CDR3 sequences listed, about 15% are singletons. This sample was also put to use in a study of T cells in Graves' hyperthyroidism and ophthalmopathy.

The source material was peripheral blood mononuclear cells (PBMCs), sampled at new diagnosis, from a patient treated with antithyroid drugs. Receptors were obtained from a man aged 18 to 29 with Graves disease.

The rearrangement joins TRBV15 to TRBJ2-5, with 8 bases identical to TRBD2. V gave up 0 bases and J gave up 7 bases; unmatched junction bases: 7. Looked up from germline, CDR1 is LNHNV and CDR2 is YYDKDF (reference sequence). The CDR3 is 15 amino acids. The CDR3 reads CATSRDRSGSGTQYF. The CDR3 DNA is TGTGCCACCAGCAGAGATCGCAGCGGGAGCGGGACCCAGTACTTC.

A note on this clonotype: One junction end disagrees with the germline gene, perhaps due to a read error. The CDR3 reads CASSRGGISSNEQFF. CDR3 nucleotide sequence: TGTGCCAGCAGCCGAGGGGGGATCTCCTCCAATGAGCAGTTCTTC. This chain joins TRBV7-9 and TRBJ2-1; D may match TRBD1 or TRBD2 (6 bases each). This CDR3 comprises 15 residues. CDR1 is SEHNR and CDR2 is FQNEAQ in the germline V gene (reference sequence).